These 17 T cell receptor beta chains were sequenced from one sample in a study of cytomegalovirus exposure and HLA in healthy donors. Primers: 60 Vbeta forward and 13 Jbeta reverse. Libraries were prepared by immunoSEQ multiplex PCR; TCRdb keeps only in-frame clonotypes and omits some of them. The table has around 130,000 clones, roughly 79% seen once. Sequencing was done on a sample of PBMCs. The receptors were sampled from a boy under 10 years old in good health and CMV-seronegative.

J is TRBJ2-2 and V is TRBV11-2, with D perhaps matching TRBD1 (6 bases). V lost 0 bases to trimming and J lost 5 bases, with 16 bases between them. CDR3 length: 17 residues. Germline assignment: CDR1 SGHAT and CDR2 FQNNGV. The CDR3 coding sequence is TGTGCCAGCAGCTTAGATAGGGGGTTTGTATGGACCGGGGAGCTGTTTTTT. Translated, it gives CASSLDRGFVWTGELFF.

J is TRBJ1-2 and V is TRBV30; D is unresolved. V was pared by 5 bases and J by 6 bases, with 7 bases between. The length of the CDR3 is 10 residues. Germline CDR1 is GTSNPN and CDR2 is SVGIG (reference sequence). The CDR3 DNA sequence: TGTGCCTGGGGGAGGGATGGCTACACCTTC. Protein: CAWGRDGYTF.

The rearrangement uses TRBV5-1 and TRBJ1-1, with unresolved D. The CDR3 length is 15 residues. V shed 2 bases and J shed 0 bases, with 11 bases lying between them. Germline-derived CDR1 and CDR2 are SGHRS and YFSETQ. CDR3 loop: CASSLLPTVNTEAFF. The DNA of the CDR3 is TGCGCCAGCAGCTTATTACCCACAGTGAACACTGAAGCTTTCTTT.

This clone was found once. The chain links TRBV4-2 to TRBJ1-2; D possibly corresponds to TRBD1 (5 bases). The CDR3 contains 15 residues. Germline CDR1 is LGHNA and CDR2 is YNFKEQ. V was pared by 0 bases and J by 8 bases, with 16 bases between. Written as DNA, the CDR3 is TGTGCCAGCAGCCAAGAGAACTGGGGGGTGCCCGGCTACACCTTC. This translates into CASSQENWGVPGYTF.

CDR3 nucleotides: TGTGCCAGCAGCGCTACCTCAGGGGTAGGCGATGAGCAGTTCTTC. Translating it yields CASSATSGVGDEQFF. J is TRBJ2-1 and V is TRBV7-2; D is possibly TRBD1 (6 bases). Between the trimmed V and J ends, which lost 5 bases and 8 bases, there was a span of 19 bases. From germline, CDR1 is SGHTA and CDR2 FQGNSA. The CDR3 runs to 15 residues.

This chain connects TRBV9 to TRBJ2-1; 9 positions match TRBD1. The V and J ends lost 3 bases and 4 bases, in that order; junction bases with no gene match: 8. CDR1 SGDLS and CDR2 YYNGEE come from the germline V gene. The CDR3 is made up of 16 amino acids. CDR3 sequence: CASSAWDRAVYNEQFF. The CDR3, as DNA: TGTGCCAGCAGCGCCTGGGACAGGGCGGTTTACAATGAGCAGTTCTTC. The full variable domain, completed using reference TRBV9 and TRBJ2-1, is DSGVTQTPKHLITATGQRVTLRCSPRSGDLSVYWYQQSLDQGLQFLIQYYNGEERAKGNILERFSAQQFPDLHSELNLSSLELGDSALYFCASSAWDRAVYNEQFFGPGTRLTVL.

The chain uses TRBV4-2 and TRBJ2-1; TRBD2 matches at 9 bases. The V segment lost 0 bases and the J segment 8 bases; nucleotides outside the gene matches: 11. The CDR3 extends over 17 amino acids. Germline CDR1 LGHNA, CDR2 YNFKEQ. The CDR3 loop is CASSQDGRLAGFDEQFF. Here the CDR3 DNA reads TGTGCCAGCAGCCAAGATGGCAGGCTAGCGGGATTCGATGAGCAGTTCTTC.

The chain links TRBV2 to TRBJ2-1; 16 nucleotides agree with TRBD2. V dropped 8 bases and J dropped 8; count of bases not matched to a gene: 15. The germline V gene has CDR1 SNHLY and CDR2 FYNNEI. This CDR3 spans 18 amino acids. The CDR3 nucleotides read TGTGCCAGCGGCCAGGGACTAGCGGGGGGGTCGTTTAGGGATGAGCAGTTCTTC. As protein: CASGQGLAGGSFRDEQFF.

On this clone itself: The CDR3 does not close with the conserved phenylalanine or tryptophan, likely indicating a read error. No DNA is shown, since the ends of the CDR3 on it are uncertain; the CDR3 is the one TCRdb lists. This chain uses TRBV2 with TRBJ2-7; the D call in the table, TRBD2, was not verified against the DNA. Germline-derived CDR1 and CDR2 are SNHLY and FYNNEI. The CDR3 spans 12 amino acids, including both terminal residues. The CDR3 loop reads CASRVGLGRFRP.

This chain uses TRBV5-1 with TRBJ1-5; no definite D call. The CDR3 runs to 14 residues. Trimming pared 0 bases from V and 4 bases from J, leaving 8 bases between. The germline CDR1 and CDR2 sequences are SGHRS and YFSETQ. CDR3 sequence (DNA): TGCGCCAGCAGCTTGGGTTTCGGTAATCAGCCCCAGCATTTT. Translating gives CASSLGFGNQPQHF.

The rearrangement joins TRBV19 to TRBJ1-1, with no clear D. The V gene lost 0 bases and the J gene lost 0 bases, with 11 bases spanning the gap. The germline V gene encodes CDR1 LNHDA and CDR2 SQIVND (reference sequence). The length of the CDR3 is 16 residues. The CDR3 DNA follows: TGTGCCAGTAGTATAGATTTGACCGGGTTGAACACTGAAGCTTTCTTT. It codes for CASSIDLTGLNTEAFF.

J is TRBJ1-5 and V is TRBV6-1; D is unresolved. The germline V gene encodes CDR1 MNHNS and CDR2 SASEGT. The CDR3 has 15 amino acids. The V end was cut by 6 bases, the J end by 6 bases, with 18 bases between. For the CDR3, the DNA is TGTGCCAGCAGAGAGGGAGAGAAAGGCGGTCAGCCCCAGCATTTT. Protein: CASREGEKGGQPQHF.

This clone was seen just once. The J gene is TRBJ1-2, the V gene TRBV5-8; D call uncertain. The germline V and J ends were trimmed by 2 bases and 3 bases, with 14 bases remaining between them. CDR1 and CDR2 from the germline V gene are SGHTS and YDEGEE. The CDR3 loop spans 15 amino acids. The CDR3 DNA follows: TGTGCCAGCAGCTTTCGGGAAGGGTGGGACTATGGCTACACCTTC. Translated, it gives CASSFREGWDYGYTF.

This clone has only one observation. The chain combines TRBV4-3 with TRBJ2-2; D perhaps matches TRBD1 (5 bases). Trimming stripped 0 bases from V and 5 bases from J, with 13 bases between. This CDR3 contains 16 residues. From germline, CDR1 is LGHNA and CDR2 YSLEER. In DNA form, the CDR3 reads TGCGCCAGCAGCCAAGATAGACAGATAGGGACCGGGGAGCTGTTTTTT. Its translation is CASSQDRQIGTGELFF.

This clone has more than one count but fewer than ten. The chain couples TRBV6-1 to TRBJ1-4; no definite D call. The CDR3 runs to 13 residues. Trimming left V 7 bases short and J 6 bases short, with 12 bases between. Germline loops: CDR1 MNHNS, CDR2 SASEGT. CDR3 nucleotides: TGTGCCAGCACGTACAGAAATTATGAAAAACTGTTTTTT. This codes for CASTYRNYEKLFF.

The chain combines TRBV15 with TRBJ2-1; a possible D gene is TRBD1 (6 bases). The germline V and J ends were trimmed by 3 bases and 2 bases, with 14 bases remaining between them. The CDR3 length is 16 residues. Germline V lookup: CDR1 LNHNV, CDR2 YYDKDF (reference sequence). This CDR3 reads CATSSLQGLPYNEQFF. CDR3 bases: TGTGCCACCAGCAGCCTACAGGGCCTCCCCTACAATGAGCAGTTCTTC.

The V and J genes are TRBV27 and TRBJ1-2; 10 nucleotides align to TRBD1. CDR1 MNHEY and CDR2 SMNVEV come from the germline V gene (reference sequence). The CDR3 sequence is 15 residues long. Trimming took 4 bases from V and 3 from J; bases not matched to a gene: 5. CDR3 in DNA: TGTGCCAGCAGTTCCGTCGGGACAGGGGACTATGGCTACACCTTC. This gives the protein CASSSVGTGDYGYTF.